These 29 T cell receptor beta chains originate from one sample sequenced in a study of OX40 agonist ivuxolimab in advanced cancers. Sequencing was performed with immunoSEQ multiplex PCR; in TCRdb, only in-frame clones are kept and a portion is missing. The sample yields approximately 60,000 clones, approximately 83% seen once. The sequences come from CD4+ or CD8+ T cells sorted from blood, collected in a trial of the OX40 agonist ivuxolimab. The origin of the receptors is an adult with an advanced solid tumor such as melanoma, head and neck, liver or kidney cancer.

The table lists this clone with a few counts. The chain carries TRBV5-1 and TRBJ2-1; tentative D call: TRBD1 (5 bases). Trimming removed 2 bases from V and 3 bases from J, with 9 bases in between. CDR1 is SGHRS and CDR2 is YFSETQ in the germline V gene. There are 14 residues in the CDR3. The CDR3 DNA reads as TGCGCCAGCAGCTTCCAACAGGACTACAATGAGCAGTTCTTC. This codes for CASSFQQDYNEQFF. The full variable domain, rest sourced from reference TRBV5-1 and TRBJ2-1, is KAGVTQTPRYLIKTRGQQVTLSCSPISGHRSVSWYQQTPGQGLQFLFEYFSETQRNKGNFPGRFSGRQFSNSRSEMNVSTLELGDSALYLCASSFQQDYNEQFFGPGTRLTVL.

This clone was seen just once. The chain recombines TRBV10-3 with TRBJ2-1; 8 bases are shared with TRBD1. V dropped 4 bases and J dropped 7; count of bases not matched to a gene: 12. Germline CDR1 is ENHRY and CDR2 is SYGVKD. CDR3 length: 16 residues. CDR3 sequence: CAISALGGTGPNEQFF. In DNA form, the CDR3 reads TGTGCCATCAGTGCCCTTGGGGGGACAGGTCCTAATGAGCAGTTCTTC.

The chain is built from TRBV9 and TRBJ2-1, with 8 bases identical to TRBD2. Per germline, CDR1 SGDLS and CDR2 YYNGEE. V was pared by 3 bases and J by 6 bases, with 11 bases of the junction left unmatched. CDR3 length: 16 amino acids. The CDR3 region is CASSAYGTSNINEQFF. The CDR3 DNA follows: TGTGCCAGCAGCGCCTACGGGACTAGTAATATCAATGAGCAGTTCTTC. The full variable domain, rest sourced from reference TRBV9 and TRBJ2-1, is DSGVTQTPKHLITATGQRVTLRCSPRSGDLSVYWYQQSLDQGLQFLIQYYNGEERAKGNILERFSAQQFPDLHSELNLSSLELGDSALYFCASSAYGTSNINEQFFGPGTRLTVL.

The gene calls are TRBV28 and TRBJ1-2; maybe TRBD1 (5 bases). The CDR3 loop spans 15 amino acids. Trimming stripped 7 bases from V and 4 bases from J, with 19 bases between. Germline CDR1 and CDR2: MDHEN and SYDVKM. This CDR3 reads CASTPAGVGTYGYTF. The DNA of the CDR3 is TGTGCCAGCACCCCGGCCGGGGTGGGGACCTATGGCTACACCTTC.

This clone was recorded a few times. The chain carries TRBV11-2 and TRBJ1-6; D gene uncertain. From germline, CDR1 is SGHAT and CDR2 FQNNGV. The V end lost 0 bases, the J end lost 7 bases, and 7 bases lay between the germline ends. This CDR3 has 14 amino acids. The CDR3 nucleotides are TGTGCCAGCAGCTTAGATCGGCGAAATTCACCCCTCCACTTT. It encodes CASSLDRRNSPLHF.

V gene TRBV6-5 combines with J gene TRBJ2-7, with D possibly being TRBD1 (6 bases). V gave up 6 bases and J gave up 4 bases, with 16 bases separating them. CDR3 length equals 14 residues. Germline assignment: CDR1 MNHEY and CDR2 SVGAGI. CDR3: CASRRDRQVYEQYF. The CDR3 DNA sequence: TGTGCCAGCAGACGAGACAGGCAGGTTTACGAGCAGTACTTC.

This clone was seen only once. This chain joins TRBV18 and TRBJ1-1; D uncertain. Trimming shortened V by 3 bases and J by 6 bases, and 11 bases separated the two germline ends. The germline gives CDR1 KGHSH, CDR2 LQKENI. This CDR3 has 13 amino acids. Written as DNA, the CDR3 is TGTGCCAGCTCACCTTCGATTCAGGCTGAAGCTTTCTTT. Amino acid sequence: CASSPSIQAEAFF.

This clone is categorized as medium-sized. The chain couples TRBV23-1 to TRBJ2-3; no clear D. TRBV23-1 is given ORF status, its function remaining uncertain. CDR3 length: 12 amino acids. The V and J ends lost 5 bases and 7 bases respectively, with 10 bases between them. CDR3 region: CASSAGRNTQYF. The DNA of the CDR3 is TGCGCCAGCAGTGCAGGCAGAAATACGCAGTATTTT.

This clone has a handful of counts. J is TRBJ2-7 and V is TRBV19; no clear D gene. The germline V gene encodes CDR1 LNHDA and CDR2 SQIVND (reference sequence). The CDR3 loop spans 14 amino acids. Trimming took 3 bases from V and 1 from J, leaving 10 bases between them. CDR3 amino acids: CASSIGQFSYEQYF. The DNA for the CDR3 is TGTGCCAGTAGTATTGGGCAGTTTTCCTACGAGCAGTACTTC.

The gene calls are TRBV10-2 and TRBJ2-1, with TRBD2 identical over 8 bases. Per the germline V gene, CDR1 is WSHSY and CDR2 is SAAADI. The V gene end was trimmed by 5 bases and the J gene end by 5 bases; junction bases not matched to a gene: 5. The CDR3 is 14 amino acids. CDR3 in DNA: TGCGCCAGCAGTAGAGCGGGAGACCACAATGAGCAGTTCTTC. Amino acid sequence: CASSRAGDHNEQFF.

The CDR3 spells CASSSRPGQETQYF. The CDR3 DNA reads as TGTGCCAGCAGCTCGAGGCCTGGACAAGAGACCCAGTACTTC. The J gene is TRBJ2-5, the V gene TRBV5-5; unclear D gene. Trimming shortened V by 3 bases and J by 2 bases, and 11 bases separated the two germline ends. Germline CDR1 is SGHKS and CDR2 is YYEKEE (reference sequence). CDR3 length: 14 amino acids.

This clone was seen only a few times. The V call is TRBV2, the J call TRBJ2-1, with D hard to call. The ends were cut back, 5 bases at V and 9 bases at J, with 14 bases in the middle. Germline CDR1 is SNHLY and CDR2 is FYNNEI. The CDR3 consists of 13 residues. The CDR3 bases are TGTGCCAGCAGTTTATTTCCGGTGGGTGAGCAGTTCTTC. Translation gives CASSLFPVGEQFF.

CDR3: CASSLAGEPNQPQHF. The CDR3, as DNA: TGTGCCAGCAGCTTGGCGGGGGAACCGAATCAGCCCCAGCATTTT. This chain connects TRBV5-4 to TRBJ1-5, with D perhaps TRBD1 (5 bases). The V end was cut by 0 bases, the J end by 4 bases, with 11 bases between. There are 15 residues in the CDR3. Germline V gene lookup returns CDR1 SGHNT and CDR2 YYREEE (reference sequence). The variable domain in full, completed from reference TRBV5-4 and TRBJ1-5, reads ETGVTQSPTHLIKTRGQQVTLRCSSQSGHNTVSWYQQALGQGPQFIFQYYREEENGRGNFPPRFSGLQFPNYSSELNVNALELDDSALYLCASSLAGEPNQPQHFGDGTRLSIL.

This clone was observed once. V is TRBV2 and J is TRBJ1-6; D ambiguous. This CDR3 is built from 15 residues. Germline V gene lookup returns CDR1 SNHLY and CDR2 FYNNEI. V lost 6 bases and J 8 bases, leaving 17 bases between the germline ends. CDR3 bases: TGTGCCAGCAGCCTAAGCGAAGGTACCTATTCACCCCTCCACTTT. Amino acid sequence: CASSLSEGTYSPLHF.

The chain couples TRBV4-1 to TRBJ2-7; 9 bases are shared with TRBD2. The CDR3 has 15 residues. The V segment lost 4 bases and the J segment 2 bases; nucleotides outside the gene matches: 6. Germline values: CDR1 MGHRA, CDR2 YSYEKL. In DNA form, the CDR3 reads TGCGCCAGCAGCCTCAATAGCGGGAGAGCCTACGAGCAGTACTTC. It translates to CASSLNSGRAYEQYF.

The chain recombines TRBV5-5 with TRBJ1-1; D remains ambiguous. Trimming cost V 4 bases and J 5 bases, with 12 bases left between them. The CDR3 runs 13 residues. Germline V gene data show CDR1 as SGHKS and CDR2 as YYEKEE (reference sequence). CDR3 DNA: TGTGCCAGCAGCGGTGCAAGGCGGACTGAAGCTTTCTTT. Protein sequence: CASSGARRTEAFF.

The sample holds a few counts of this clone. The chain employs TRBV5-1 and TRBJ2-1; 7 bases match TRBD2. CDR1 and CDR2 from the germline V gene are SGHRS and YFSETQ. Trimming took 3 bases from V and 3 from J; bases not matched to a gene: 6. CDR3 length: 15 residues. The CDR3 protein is CASSSASGHYNEQFF. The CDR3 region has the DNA TGCGCCAGCAGCTCAGCTAGCGGCCACTACAATGAGCAGTTCTTC.

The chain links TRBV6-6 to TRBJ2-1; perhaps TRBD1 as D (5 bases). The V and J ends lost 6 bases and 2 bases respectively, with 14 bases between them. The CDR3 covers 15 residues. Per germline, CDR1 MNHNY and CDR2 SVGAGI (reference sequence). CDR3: CASRKGLGPYNEQFF. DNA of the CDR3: TGTGCCAGCAGGAAGGGGTTAGGGCCCTACAATGAGCAGTTCTTC.

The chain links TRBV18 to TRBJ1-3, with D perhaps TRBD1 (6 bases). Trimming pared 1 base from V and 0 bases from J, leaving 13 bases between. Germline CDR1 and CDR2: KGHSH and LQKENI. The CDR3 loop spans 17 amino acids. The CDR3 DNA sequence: TGTGCCAGCTCACCACTGGGGGGCTCTAGCTCTGGAAACACCATATATTTT. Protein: CASSPLGGSSSGNTIYF.

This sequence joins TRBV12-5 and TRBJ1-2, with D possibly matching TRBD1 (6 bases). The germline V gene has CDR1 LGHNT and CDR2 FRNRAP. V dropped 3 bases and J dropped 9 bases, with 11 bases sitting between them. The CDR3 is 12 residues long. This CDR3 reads CASGLVDSSYTF. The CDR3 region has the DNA TGTGCTAGTGGTTTAGTGGACAGTAGCTACACCTTC.

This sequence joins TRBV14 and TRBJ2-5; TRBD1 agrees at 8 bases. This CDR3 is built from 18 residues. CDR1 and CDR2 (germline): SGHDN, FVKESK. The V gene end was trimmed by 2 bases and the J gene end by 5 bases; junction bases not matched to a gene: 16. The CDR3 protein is CASSQRIKTLDRAETQYF. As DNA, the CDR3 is TGTGCCAGCAGCCAACGAATAAAGACATTGGACAGGGCGGAGACCCAGTACTTC.

The CDR3 region is CASSPRAKETQYF. The CDR3 nucleotides are TGTGCCAGCTCACCACGAGCGAAAGAGACCCAGTACTTC. The J gene is TRBJ2-5, the V gene TRBV18; unclear D gene. This CDR3 spans 13 amino acids. CDR1 is KGHSH, CDR2 LQKENI, per germline. V was shortened by 1 base and J by 3 bases, with 6 bases between the two germline ends. The whole variable domain, filled in from reference TRBV18 and TRBJ2-5, reads NAGVMQNPRHLVRRRGQEARLRCSPMKGHSHVYWYRQLPEEGLKFMVYLQKENIIDESGMPKERFSAEFPKEGPSILRIQQVVRGDSAAYFCASSPRAKETQYFGPGTRLLVL.

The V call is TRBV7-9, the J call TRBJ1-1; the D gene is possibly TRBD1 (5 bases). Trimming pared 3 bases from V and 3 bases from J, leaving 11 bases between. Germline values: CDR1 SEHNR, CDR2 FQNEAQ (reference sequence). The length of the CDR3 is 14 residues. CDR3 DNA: TGTGCCAGCAGCTTCTACGGGGGGGACACTGAAGCTTTCTTT. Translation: CASSFYGGDTEAFF.

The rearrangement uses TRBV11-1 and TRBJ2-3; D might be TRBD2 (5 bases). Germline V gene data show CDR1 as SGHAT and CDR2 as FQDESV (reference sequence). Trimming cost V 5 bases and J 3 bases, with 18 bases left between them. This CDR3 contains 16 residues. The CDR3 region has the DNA TGTGCCAGCAGCCCAGCCGCCTCAACGGGGACAGATACGCAGTATTTT. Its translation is CASSPAASTGTDTQYF.

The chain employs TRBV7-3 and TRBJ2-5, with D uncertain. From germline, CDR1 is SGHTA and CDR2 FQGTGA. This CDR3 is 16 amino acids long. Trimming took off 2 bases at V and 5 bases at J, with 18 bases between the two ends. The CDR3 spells CASSLLVWFSWETQYF. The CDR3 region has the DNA TGTGCCAGCAGCTTACTAGTGTGGTTCTCGTGGGAGACCCAGTACTTC.

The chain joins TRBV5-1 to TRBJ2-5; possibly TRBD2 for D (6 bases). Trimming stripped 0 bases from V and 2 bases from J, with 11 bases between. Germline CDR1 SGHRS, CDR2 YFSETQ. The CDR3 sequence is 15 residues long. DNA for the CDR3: TGCGCCAGCAGCTTGGCCCCGGGAGATCAAGAGACCCAGTACTTC. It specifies CASSLAPGDQETQYF.

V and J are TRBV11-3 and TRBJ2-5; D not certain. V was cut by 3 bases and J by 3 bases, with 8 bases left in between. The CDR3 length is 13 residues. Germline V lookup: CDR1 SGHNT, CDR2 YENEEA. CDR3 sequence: CASSFRREETQYF. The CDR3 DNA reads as TGTGCCAGCAGCTTCCGCCGGGAAGAGACCCAGTACTTC.

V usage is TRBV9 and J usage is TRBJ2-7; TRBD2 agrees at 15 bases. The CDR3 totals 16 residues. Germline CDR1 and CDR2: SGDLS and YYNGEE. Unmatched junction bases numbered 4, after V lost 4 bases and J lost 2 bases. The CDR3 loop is CASSFGLAGGPYEQYF. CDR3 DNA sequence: TGTGCCAGCAGCTTCGGACTAGCGGGAGGGCCCTACGAGCAGTACTTC.

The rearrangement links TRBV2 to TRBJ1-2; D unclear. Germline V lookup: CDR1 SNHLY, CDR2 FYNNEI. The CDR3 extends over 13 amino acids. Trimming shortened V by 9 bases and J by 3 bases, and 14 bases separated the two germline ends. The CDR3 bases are TGTGCCAGACTTTTAAGCCAAGACTATGGCTACACCTTC. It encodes CARLLSQDYGYTF.